This T cell receptor beta chain appears in the sequencing data of a study of OX40 agonist ivuxolimab in advanced cancers. Study context: Aged about 20 to 80 with a mean of about 63 years, they were approximately 79% male. Partial responses occurred in Three dose-escalation patients, one with hepatocellular carcinoma and two with cutaneous melanoma. Overall study findings and caveats: Patients who responded partially at 0.1-3.0 mg/kg showed clonal expansion ranking among the lowest.

Some clones are missing from TCRdb's copy, which holds only in-frame ones; the method was immunoSEQ multiplex PCR. This sample has more than 50,000 clones, with roughly 83% found just once. With regard to this clone: The antigen remains undetermined.

The CDR3 spans 17 residues. The V and J ends lost 4 bases and 1 base respectively, with 21 bases between them. Germline CDR1 is SGHRS and CDR2 is YFSETQ. Sequences were derived from CD4+ or CD8+ T cells sorted from blood, sampled in a trial of the OX40 agonist ivuxolimab. The sequence derives from an adult with an advanced solid tumor such as melanoma, head and neck, liver or kidney cancer. The chain combines TRBV5-1 with TRBJ2-7, with D possibly matching TRBD1 (5 bases). The DNA for the CDR3 is TGCGCCAGCAGCCGCTTCCTTCTTAACAGGCTTTCCTACGAGCAGTACTTC. Encoded protein: CASSRFLLNRLSYEQYF.